These T cell receptor beta chains were read from a single sample in a study of T cell responses to AZD1222 COVID-19 vaccine. The protocol was immunoSEQ multiplex PCR, while the TCRdb copy is restricted to in-frame clones and leaves out a portion. The sample has about 93,000 clones, 80% to 90% seen once; the top ten hold 5.5% to 7%. This specimen consisted of peripheral blood, obtained on day 0 of AZD1222 vaccination. These receptor sequences come from an adult in good health. Each CDR3 is given with its conserved first and last residue. D genes are given only for firm matches. Not every row has a clone size; where given, it reads once, few, many or a size class.

clone_size	v_call	d_call	j_call	cdr3_nt	cdr3_aa
.	TRBV7-6	.	TRBJ1-6	TGTGCCAGCAGCCCCCTGGGACTGAATAATTCACCCCTCCACTTT	CASSPLGLNNSPLHF
.	TRBV19	TRBD1	TRBJ1-2	TGTGCCAGTAGTCCCGGGACAGCCCCTGACTATGGCTACACCTTC	CASSPGTAPDYGYTF
.	TRBV5-1	.	TRBJ2-1	TGCGCCAGCAGCTTGGCTAGCGTTAGCTCCTACAATGAGCAGTTCTTC	CASSLASVSSYNEQFF
few	TRBV5-4	TRBD1	TRBJ1-2	TGTGCCAGCAGCCAAACAGGGGGATTTGGCTACACCTTC	CASSQTGGFGYTF
once	TRBV5-4	.	TRBJ1-1	TGTGCCAGCACACAAGGGGGGTTTCCGTACACTGAAGCTTTCTTT	CASTQGGFPYTEAFF
.	TRBV9	TRBD1	TRBJ1-6	TGTGCCAGCAGCGCGGGACAGAGAAGCTCCTATAATTCACCCCTCCACTTT	CASSAGQRSSYNSPLHF
.	TRBV3-1/TRBV3-2	.	TRBJ1-1	TGTGCCAGCAGTAGGCAGGCACAGGCTGAAGCTTTCTTT	CASSRQAQAEAFF
.	TRBV11-2	TRBD1	TRBJ1-1	TGTGCCAGCAGCTTCGTCCAGGGGGACACTGAAGCTTTCTTT	CASSFVQGDTEAFF
.	TRBV3-1/TRBV3-2	.	TRBJ1-3	TGTGCCAGCAGCCACCGACAGGTGGGGGACACCATATATTTT	CASSHRQVGDTIYF
.	TRBV5-8	TRBD2	TRBJ2-5	TGTGCCAGCAGCCCATCCGGGACTAGCGGGAGAGAGACCCAGTACTTC	CASSPSGTSGRETQYF
.	TRBV11-3	.	TRBJ1-1	TGTGCCAGCAGCTTATTGAACACTGAAGCTTTCTTT	CASSLLNTEAFF
.	TRBV27	TRBD2	TRBJ2-1	TGTGCCAGCAGTCTCAGGACTAGCGGGGAGGGAGATGAGCAGTTCTTC	CASSLRTSGEGDEQFF
once	TRBV29-1	.	TRBJ1-2	TGCAGCGTTCCGGAAGGCCCCTATGGCTACACCTTC	CSVPEGPYGYTF
.	TRBV14	TRBD1	TRBJ1-6	TGTGCCAGCAGCCGGACGGGACAGAAGTCACCCCTCCACTTT	CASSRTGQKSPLHF
.	TRBV15	.	TRBJ2-7	TGTGCCACCAGCAGTCAAGGGTTTACAAAGTCCTACGAGCAGTACTTC	CATSSQGFTKSYEQYF
.	TRBV30	.	TRBJ1-6	TGTGCCTGGAGTGTAATTTCTTCACCCCTCCACTTT	CAWSVISSPLHF
.	TRBV5-6	.	TRBJ1-2	TGTGCCAGCAGGCGGGTGGCGAGGGGCGGCTACACCTTC	CASRRVARGGYTF
.	TRBV7-2	.	TRBJ2-4	TGTGCCAGCAGCGGCCCGGGCGCGGGCAAAAACATTCAGTACTTC	CASSGPGAGKNIQYF
.	TRBV5-1	.	TRBJ2-2	TGCGCCAGCAGCTTGGGGGCGCAAACCAACACCGGGGAGCTGTTTTTT	CASSLGAQTNTGELFF
.	TRBV27	.	TRBJ1-5	TGTGCCAGCAGTCCCACCCTCGGGGGCGGCAATCAGCCCCAGCATTTT	CASSPTLGGGNQPQHF
.	TRBV5-8	TRBD1	TRBJ2-7	TGTGCCAGCAGCCATGACAGGGGGCGCGTCGAGCAGTACTTC	CASSHDRGRVEQYF
.	TRBV12-5	.	TRBJ1-2	TGTGCTAGTGGTAAGCCGGGCCTCAATGGCTACACCTTC	CASGKPGLNGYTF
.	TRBV5-5	.	TRBJ2-5	TGTGCCAGCCGGCCTTGGGGGGCAGGGGAGACCCAGTACTTC	CASRPWGAGETQYF
.	TRBV4-2	.	TRBJ1-1	TGTGCCAGCAGCCAAGGGGCGAACACTGAAGCTTTCTTT	CASSQGANTEAFF
.	TRBV5-4	.	TRBJ2-7	TGTGCCAGCAGCTTGGACCCGGGGGACCCTCAATACGAGCAGTACTTC	CASSLDPGDPQYEQYF
few	TRBV27	.	TRBJ2-7	TGTGCCAGCAGTTTATCCCGGGGGGCGGCCTACGAGCAGTACTTC	CASSLSRGAAYEQYF
.	TRBV7-2	.	TRBJ1-2	TGTGCCAGCAGCTTAGGGACAGTGAGAAACTATGGCTACACCTTC	CASSLGTVRNYGYTF